These 13 T cell receptor beta chains came from one sample sequenced in a study of cytomegalovirus exposure and HLA in healthy donors. The method was immunoSEQ multiplex PCR; TCRdb's version includes in-frame clones alone and lacks a portion of them. This table has some 210,000 clones, around 87% appearing once. The sequenced material came from PBMCs. All receptors derive from a woman in her late teens or twenties in good health and CMV-seropositive.

V gene TRBV5-1 combines with J gene TRBJ2-1, with D tentatively TRBD2 (5 bases). This CDR3 is 15 amino acids long. V lost 0 bases, J lost 5 bases, and 12 bases lay in between. The germline V gene has CDR1 SGHRS and CDR2 YFSETQ. The CDR3 DNA sequence: TGCGCCAGCAGCTTGGAAGTGGGAGCGGACAATGAGCAGTTCTTC. Protein sequence: CASSLEVGADNEQFF. Drawing the rest from reference TRBV5-1 and TRBJ2-1, the complete variable domain is KAGVTQTPRYLIKTRGQQVTLSCSPISGHRSVSWYQQTPGQGLQFLFEYFSETQRNKGNFPGRFSGRQFSNSRSEMNVSTLELGDSALYLCASSLEVGADNEQFFGPGTRLTVL.

The V and J genes are TRBV7-2 and TRBJ1-5, with TRBD1 as a possible D gene (5 bases). Germline CDR1 SGHTA, CDR2 FQGNSA. The CDR3 is made up of 14 amino acids. The V end was cut by 4 bases, the J end by 2 bases, with 9 bases between. CDR3 nucleotide sequence: TGTGCCAGCAGCTCCTGGGGGGGCAATCAGCCCCAGCATTTT. Protein: CASSSWGGNQPQHF.

The V and J genes are TRBV4-1 and TRBJ2-2; maybe TRBD2 (6 bases). Germline assignment: CDR1 MGHRA and CDR2 YSYEKL. The CDR3 is 15 amino acids. Trimming shortened V by 1 base and J by 5 bases, and 11 bases separated the two germline ends. The CDR3 loop reads CASSQVSGVTGELFF. The CDR3 region has the DNA TGCGCCAGCAGCCAAGTTTCGGGGGTAACCGGGGAGCTGTTTTTT.

The chain is built from TRBV9 and TRBJ2-3; TRBD1 matches at 7 bases. Germline-derived CDR1 and CDR2 are SGDLS and YYNGEE. After removal of 3 bases from V and 0 bases from J, the junction contained 1 base not matched to a gene. The CDR3 is 14 amino acids. This CDR3 reads CASSETGSTDTQYF. The CDR3 nucleotides read TGTGCCAGCAGCGAGACAGGGAGCACAGATACGCAGTATTTT.

The chain joins TRBV10-3 to TRBJ1-1, with TRBD1 matching 9 bases. Germline assignment: CDR1 ENHRY and CDR2 SYGVKD. The CDR3 runs 14 residues. Unmatched junction bases numbered 1, after V lost 4 bases and J lost 1 base. This CDR3 reads CAISGQGENTEAFF. The CDR3 DNA follows: TGTGCCATCAGTGGACAGGGGGAGAACACTGAAGCTTTCTTT.

The chain combines TRBV27 with TRBJ1-2; TRBD1 agrees at 8 bases. V lost 3 bases and J lost 4; bases outside the gene matches: 13. Germline CDR1 reads MNHEY; CDR2 reads SMNVEV (reference sequence). The CDR3 is 17 amino acids. The CDR3 sequence is CASSLRTGGGKAYGYTF. CDR3 nucleotide sequence: TGTGCCAGCAGTTTGCGAACAGGGGGAGGGAAGGCCTATGGCTACACCTTC.

The gene calls are TRBV9 and TRBJ2-2, with D perhaps matching TRBD2 (5 bases). This CDR3 spans 15 amino acids. Trimming took 4 bases from V and 1 from J, leaving 11 bases between them. CDR1 and CDR2 from the germline V gene are SGDLS and YYNGEE. For the CDR3, the DNA is TGTGCCAGCAGCTTTGGACGGGAGAACACCGGGGAGCTGTTTTTT. This sequence encodes CASSFGRENTGELFF.

This clone has just one count. The chain couples TRBV5-6 to TRBJ2-5; a possible D gene is TRBD1 (6 bases). The CDR3 extends over 13 amino acids. The V gene's germline CDR1 is SGHDT and CDR2 YYEEEE. The germline V and J ends were trimmed by 5 bases and 1 base, with 9 bases remaining between them. CDR3: CASRWTVQETQYF. Written as DNA, the CDR3 is TGTGCCAGCAGGTGGACAGTCCAAGAGACCCAGTACTTC.

This chain joins TRBV9 and TRBJ2-7; TRBD1 aligns across 9 bases. Losses at the gene ends were 4 bases for V and 0 bases for J; bases not matched to a gene: 5. This CDR3 region has 15 residues. Germline loops: CDR1 SGDLS, CDR2 YYNGEE. CDR3 DNA: TGTGCCAGCAGCCATGACAGGGGGACCTCCTACGAGCAGTACTTC. Encoded protein: CASSHDRGTSYEQYF.

The chain uses TRBV6-6 and TRBJ2-2; a weak D match, TRBD1 (5 bases). This CDR3 spans 15 amino acids. V shed 2 bases and J shed 4 bases, with 11 bases lying between them. Germline-derived CDR1 and CDR2 are MNHNY and SVGAGI (reference sequence). The CDR3 spells CASSYRGPGTGELFF. Here the CDR3 DNA reads TGTGCCAGCAGTTACAGGGGCCCGGGCACCGGGGAGCTGTTTTTT.

The chain recombines TRBV30 with TRBJ2-3; 13 bases agree with TRBD2. CDR1 and CDR2 (germline): GTSNPN, SVGIG (reference sequence). CDR3 length equals 16 residues. The trim removed 1 base at V and 7 bases at J, leaving 8 bases unmatched. CDR3 region: CAWSEIPGLAGYTQYF. In nucleotides, the CDR3 is TGTGCCTGGAGTGAAATACCGGGACTAGCGGGGTATACGCAGTATTTT.

The chain combines TRBV4-1 with TRBJ1-2, with 7 bases lining up with TRBD1. Germline V gene lookup returns CDR1 MGHRA and CDR2 YSYEKL. The CDR3 is 14 amino acids. V dropped 3 bases and J dropped 7; count of bases not matched to a gene: 8. CDR3: CASSHLTGLGGYTF. In DNA, the CDR3 is TGCGCCAGCAGCCACCTGACAGGGCTTGGTGGCTACACCTTC.

The chain joins TRBV7-6 to TRBJ1-2, with D unresolved. V shed 2 bases and J shed 2 bases, with 6 bases lying between them. Looked up from germline, CDR1 is SGHVS and CDR2 is FNYEAQ. The CDR3 extends over 13 amino acids. DNA for the CDR3: TGTGCCAGCAGCTTATCTTCGAACTATGGCTACACCTTC. Protein: CASSLSSNYGYTF. The whole variable domain, filled in from reference TRBV7-6 and TRBJ1-2, reads GAGVSQSPRYKVTKRGQDVALRCDPISGHVSLYWYRQALGQGPEFLTYFNYEAQQDKSGLPNDRFSAERPEGSISTLTIQRTEQRDSAMYRCASSLSSNYGYTFGSGTRLTVV.